This T cell receptor (beta chain) was retrieved from a study of CD8 T cells in ankylosing spondylitis. This clonotype was observed a few times. Its target is unknown. Construction of TCR beta libraries was performed using quantitative 5'-RACE with molecular barcodes. TCRdb re-analysed the 5' RACE reads in MiXCR, keeping a single row per CDR3 protein. The profile covers about 220,000 distinct CDR3 sequences, with 18% appearing a single time and more than 40% taken by the ten largest. The length of the CDR3 is 15 residues. Per the germline V gene, CDR1 is SGDLS and CDR2 is YYNGEE. V lost 2 bases and J 2 bases, leaving 10 bases between the germline ends. Study observations and caveats: Disease-linked clones displayed a CD8+ phenotype and appeared relatively rarely in peripheral blood. Matched ankylosing spondylitis synovial fluid reportedly contained a significantly enriched population of disease-linked clones. Ankylosing spondylitis blood appeared to be characterized by a TCR beta motif of about eight highly homologous variants.

Sequenced sample: blood, either unsorted or a sorted T cell fraction (not recorded which). The receptor's source is a male donor with ankylosing spondylitis. The chain joins TRBV9 to TRBJ1-4; D remains ambiguous. CDR3 nucleotides: TGTGCCAGCAGCGTCTCGGGAAGGACTAATGAAAAACTGTTTTTT. Its translation is CASSVSGRTNEKLFF.